The following is a TCR beta chain sequence with its context. Its antigen is unknown. No base quality values were provided; no much bigger clone lies one nucleotide off. The data are from a study of cytomegalovirus exposure and HLA in healthy donors (dated by TCRdb to about 2017). With regard to the full study: An earlier analysis of 587 of the donors reported over 250 Gb of sequence data and 90 million to 120 million unique TCR beta sequences obtained from 150 million to 200 million T cells. Of the 300 to 450 genotyped donors, 75% to 85% were placed in the genetic ancestry cluster associated with self-reported Caucasian donors. Typing coverage differed by locus: A, B, C, DRB1 and DQB1 were typed in roughly 620-640 donors, DQA1 in about 510, DPA1 in approximately 610, and DPB1 in 450 to 490. In the later analysis, no new phenotypic data were used to find candidate immune exposures; instead, reliance was placed on TCR beta sequences and their occurrence across donors. Along with the roughly 670-subject first cohort, a separate validation cohort of some 130 different subjects was used. About five DR-DQ haplotypes were handled as single units for association and clustering, since linkage in the cohort was strong. An early release covering roughly 640 HLA-typed donors comprised roughly 300 gigabases of sequencing data and tens of millions of unique TCR sequences. The aim of the study was to test whether cataloging public T cell receptors could identify signatures of past pathogen exposure. Donor age, sex, ethnicity and CMV serostatus were compiled alongside the repertoire data. Every repertoire in the discovery cohort had been generated on one and the same sequencing platform. To predict cytomegalovirus infection status, the study brought together high-throughput TCR immunosequencing, statistical association of individual TCRs with disease status, and machine learning. A later analysis re-analyzed previously published TCR beta repertoires from several hundred donors and added high-resolution HLA genotyping to study TCR occurrence patterns. An earlier analysis of 587 of the donors applied high-throughput TCR beta sequencing to assess whether each TCR beta V gene segment acted as functional or pseudogenic. Both class I and class II loci were covered by HLA typing, at four-digit resolution. Across 398 genotyped donors of the cohort, an average of about 250,000 unique TCR beta nucleotide sequences per donor were sequenced, and roughly 20% of those sequences were non-productive. A later genetic analysis took genome-wide SNP genotypes for about 60% of the roughly 670 donors and used that subset as a discovery cohort. The study used immunosequencing to profile the T cell repertoires of some 600 subjects and linked those repertoires to cytomegalovirus serostatus.

Libraries were built with the immunoSEQ multiplex PCR assay. For the multiplex PCR, a mixture combining 60 forward primers for TCR Vbeta segments and 13 reverse primers for TCR Jbeta segments was used. A multiplex PCR assay on genomic DNA amplified the CDR3 region of rearranged TCR beta genes. The amplified TCR beta libraries were sequenced on the Illumina HiSeq System as 87-base-pair reads. The authors processed their data as follows. Across the 500 to 750 repertoires, a later analysis counted roughly 84 million unique TCR beta chains, roughly 11 million of which were shared by at least two donors. Raw reads were error-corrected and collapsed into unique sequences by a nearest-neighbor algorithm in which closely related sequences were merged to remove PCR and sequencing errors. Alignment of CDR3 sequences to IMGT reference sequences was used to assign V, D and J gene segments. For a sequence to be retained, a match of at least six nucleotides was required to both a V gene segment and a J gene segment. Rearrangements were classified as productive when the CDR3 lacked stop codons and remained in frame with V and J, and all other rearrangements were classified as non-productive. CDR3 was defined according to IMGT convention as the region running from the second conserved V-encoded cysteine to the conserved J-encoded phenylalanine. The earlier analysis of 587 of the donors excluded sequences that lacked an unambiguous match to a single V gene segment. An earlier analysis of a few hundred of the donors called V segments functional above 56.7% productive rearrangements and segregating when the between-donor standard deviation exceeded 5%. To diagnose cytomegalovirus status from the catalog of TCR beta chain sequences, a statistical classification framework was built. V and J gene assignment, in a later analysis, came from comparing TCR nucleotide sequences with IMGT/GENE-DB human TR gene sequences. In a later analysis, CDR3 sequences and most-parsimonious VDJ recombination scenarios were assigned using the TCRdist pipeline. In a later analysis, each TCR beta chain was defined by its CDR3 amino acid sequence together with its V-gene family, and reads without a unique V-gene family were excluded. In a later analysis, fewer than 650 highly shared, low-generation-probability nucleotide sequences were removed to address suspected cross-contamination and a sequencing artifact. In a later analysis, a clonal expansion index was calculated for each public chain from normalized within-repertoire ranks of inferred template counts. In a later analysis, generation probabilities were computed with a VDJ recombination model fitted to out-of-frame rearrangements, and the resulting probabilities were checked against IGoR. In a later analysis, hypergeometric tests were used to score TCR-TCR, TCR-HLA and TCR-CMV co-occurrence, with a repertoire-size bias correction applied to TCR pairs. A later analysis estimated false discovery rates by permuting HLA or CMV assignments 20 times. In a later analysis, co-occurring TCRs were grouped using DBSCAN, and TCRdist sequence similarity was added for clustering within HLA-allele-positive subsets. For co-occurrence clustering, repertoires with fewer than 30,000 or more than 120,000 public chains were excluded, along with roughly 5 repertoires with anomalous nucleotide sharing. TCRdb re-hosts the immuneACCESS table, in-frame sequences only. Its copies lack some clones; in the studies checked, an unresolved V gene accounts for under half of them, and the cause for the rest is not known. V, J and clone size derive from that table, while D and trimming were established from the DNA sequence. The sample contains 110,000 to 150,000 clones, around four fifths of them found a single time. The ten top clones hold 2.5% to 3.5% of the sample.

The CDR3 covers 17 residues, taking in both the cysteine and the phenylalanine. Here the CDR3 DNA is all that survives: 51 bases in frame from base 1. CDR1 is given as SGHRS and CDR2 as YFSETQ, both from the germline V gene. The V end gives up 0 bases and the J end 4 bases, leaving 12 bases in the junction not matched to a gene. The cohort consisted of some 670 healthy bone marrow donors. At the time of sampling, every cohort member was nominally healthy, though immune exposures that went unrecorded were likely present. The donor tested CMV seronegative and was one of the 352 seronegative cohort members. A peripheral blood sample was provided by each donor, and peripheral blood mononuclear cells were used for TCR beta sequencing. Genomic DNA extraction from the blood cell samples was performed with the Qiagen DNeasy Blood Extraction Kit. Overall results and qualifications from the work: Immune exposure information for the cohort was limited to CMV serostatus. Because HLA typing was unavailable for some donors at each locus, only the typed subset was used in association tests. Compared with the roughly 670-donor mean, donors in an Asian-associated ancestry cluster had fewer N-insertions in productive TCRs, according to a later genetic analysis. An earlier analysis of some 560 of the donors showed that most TCR beta V segments appeared in productive rearrangements either about 87% or about 30% of the time, which broadly matched IMGT annotations. In a later analysis, about 17,000 TCR beta sequences were associated with specific HLA alleles at a false discovery rate of 0.05. In a later analysis, the rate of TCR association differed among HLA loci, with DRB1 alleles having the most associated TCRs and HLA-C alleles having the fewest. Linkage disequilibrium might explain the correlated functional status among segregating V segments, but an unknown experimental factor could not be excluded. The authors suggested that the approach could potentially be generalized to other disease states and immunological phenotypes. The classifier was reported to diagnose cytomegalovirus status with high specificity and sensitivity in both the original and validation cohorts. A cluster of highly shared sequence variants was judged likely to represent a technical artifact of the sequencing pipeline. Assigning TCR associations to individual alleles was difficult when HLA alleles, especially DR and DQ, strongly co-occurred. Because counts were too low, about 18 rarely observed V segments, including chromosome 9 orphons, were excluded from the earlier analysis of around 590 of the donors. A further reported finding was that TCR beta sequences accurately predicted the HLA-A and HLA-B alleles for most subjects in the first cohort. A total of 150 to 200 TCR beta chains were listed by the study as associated with cytomegalovirus. A few of the identified cytomegalovirus-associated TCR beta chains were confirmed in vitro to be specific for cytomegalovirus antigens. Only TCR beta chains were sequenced in this cohort, and the absence of alpha or paired-chain data limited detectable features. Compared with equally common non-associated chains, HLA-associated TCR beta chains in a later analysis were more clonally expanded and had lower generation probabilities. Some IMGT-functional V segments, including TRBV6-2 and TRBV6-3, could not be distinguished by the 87-base-pair reads and were therefore excluded. Sequencing depth was assumed to be roughly uniform across donors in the presence/absence analyses, though that assumption may not hold. According to a later analysis, parvovirus B19, influenza, CMV and Epstein-Barr virus appeared linked to several top co-occurrence clusters. A later analysis found that most CMV-associated TCR beta chains appeared HLA-restricted, with HLA associations seemingly driven largely by CMV exposure. Most TCR sequences were seen in very few donors, while some public TCRs were found in many individuals. A later genetic analysis associated a missense DCLRE1C variant with V-gene and J-gene trimming of TCR beta chains, and an independent cohort replicated the association.

The receptor comes from a female donor in good health and CMV-seronegative. Input material: PBMCs. This chain joins TRBV5-1 to TRBJ2-7, and 8 bases in between align with TRBD2. The DNA reads TGCGCCAGCAGCTTGGCCAAGGCTAGCGGGTCCCTTTACGAGCAGTACTTC. This codes for CASSLAKASGSLYEQYF.